This TCR beta chain was sequenced in a study of patients and donors after allogeneic stem cell transplantation. The V and J ends lost 2 bases and 3 bases respectively, with 23 bases between them. The CDR3 has 19 residues. Germline CDR1 SNHLY, CDR2 FYNNEI. This clonotype occurred once. MiXCR, applied by TCRdb to the RT-PCR reads, yields one record per CDR3 protein. This table has about a million distinct CDR3 sequences, about 20% appearing once. The clonotype was recovered from a human donor who was either an allogeneic HSCT recipient or a stem cell or donor lymphocyte infusion donor (not recorded which). It is not recorded whose cells these are; they may come from a transplant donor. Sequencing was done on a sample of blood, either unsorted or a sorted T cell fraction (not recorded which). V is TRBV2 and J is TRBJ1-5; D is perhaps TRBD1 (5 bases). The chain's CDR3 is CASSEPGTEHPPINQPQHF. In DNA, the CDR3 is TGTGCCAGCAGTGAACCGGGGACGGAGCACCCCCCGATCAATCAGCCCCAGCATTTT.